Detailed here is one TCR beta chain. A single base separates this from a much larger clone, so it may be a read error. TCR beta CDR3 sequences were amplified from RNA transcripts. HTBI primers were employed in a first-round RT-PCR of the TCR CDR3. One entry per CDR3 protein, called by TCRdb with MiXCR from the multiplex PCR reads. The data show approximately 590,000 distinct CDR3 sequences, about half seen once. The CDR3 is 14 residues long. From germline, CDR1 is DFQATT and CDR2 SNEGSKA (reference sequence). Trimming at V came to 5 bases and at J to 3 bases, leaving 10 bases not matched to a gene. The source of the sample is a study of T cells in Graves' hyperthyroidism and ophthalmopathy.

Source material: peripheral blood or thyroid tissue (not recorded which). This TCR was recovered from a woman aged 18-29 years with Graves' hyperthyroidism. The chain carries TRBV20-1 and TRBJ2-7; 7 bases match TRBD1. CDR3 nucleotide sequence: TGCAGTGCTTTCGTCGGGGCAGGGGGCTACGAGCAGTACTTC. Its translation is CSAFVGAGGYEQYF.